The source of this T cell receptor beta chain is a study of cytomegalovirus exposure and HLA in healthy donors. On the study more broadly: Unique TCRs from HLA-typed donors, 75 million to 100 million of them, were held in an early data release.

Study-level points and caveats: TCR beta sequences numbering around 15,000 were associated with HLA alleles at 0.05 false discovery rate in a later analysis.

Although they were nominally healthy when sampled, donors likely had unrecorded immune exposures. It was with 60 Vbeta and 13 Jbeta primers that the PCR ran. Method: immunoSEQ multiplex PCR; TCRdb's copy keeps in-frame clones and lacks some. The table shows about 130,000 clones, with roughly 63% occurring only once. Comment on this clone: The antigen remains unidentified.

The TCR sequence derives from a man aged 30-40 years in good health and CMV-seropositive. Sequencing used PBMCs.

CDR3 nucleotide sequence: TGTGCCAGCAGCGTGAAGACTAGCGGGAGTCTAGAGAACACCGGGGAGCTGTTTTTT. It specifies CASSVKTSGSLENTGELFF. This chain uses TRBV9 with TRBJ2-2, with 12 nucleotides matching TRBD2. The J segment lost 1 base and the V segment lost 2 bases, leaving 9 bases of the junction unmatched. CDR1 SGDLS and CDR2 YYNGEE come from the germline V gene. CDR3 length: 19 residues.